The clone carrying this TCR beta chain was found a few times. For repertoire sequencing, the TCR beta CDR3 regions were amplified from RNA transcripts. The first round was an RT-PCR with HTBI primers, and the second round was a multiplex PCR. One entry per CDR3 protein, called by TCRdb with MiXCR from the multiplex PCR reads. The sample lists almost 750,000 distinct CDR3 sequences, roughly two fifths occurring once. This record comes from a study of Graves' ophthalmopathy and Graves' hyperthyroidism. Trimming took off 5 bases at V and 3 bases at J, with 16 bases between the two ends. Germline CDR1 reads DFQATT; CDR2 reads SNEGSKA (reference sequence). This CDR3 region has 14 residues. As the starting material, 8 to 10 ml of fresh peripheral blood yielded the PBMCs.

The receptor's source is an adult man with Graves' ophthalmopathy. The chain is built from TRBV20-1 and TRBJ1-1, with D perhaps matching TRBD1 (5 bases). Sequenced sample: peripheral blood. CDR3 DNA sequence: TGCAGTGCTTCCCGGGGACCTTTGGACACTGAAGCTTTCTTT. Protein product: CSASRGPLDTEAFF.